Here is one T cell receptor (beta chain) with its context. The CDR3 is made up of 13 amino acids. V lost 2 bases and J lost 3, with 7 bases in between. Germline CDR1 KGHSH, CDR2 LQKENI. The sample comes from a study of blood T cell repertoires in COVID-19. Looking at the study overall: Material from acute and convalescent COVID-19 was sourced from the United States, Italy and Spain.

The Seattle patients joined while their infection was active and were tracked longitudinally afterward. Original data processing: Amplification with reference gene primers provided the estimates of nucleated cell counts. Libraries were prepared by immunoSEQ multiplex PCR; TCRdb keeps only in-frame clonotypes and omits some of them. V, J and clone size were drawn from that table, and D and trimming were deduced from the DNA. The repertoire consists of about 150,000 clones, with about 88% occurring once and the leading ten covering 2.5%. The clonotype was recovered from an elderly woman with COVID-19, enrolled during active disease. The specimen was peripheral blood. This sequence joins TRBV18 and TRBJ1-1, with D tentatively TRBD1 (5 bases). CDR3: CASSPIRDTEAFF. The CDR3 DNA is TGTGCCAGCTCACCAATCAGGGACACTGAAGCTTTCTTT.